This T cell receptor beta chain originates from a study of cytomegalovirus exposure and HLA in healthy donors. The PCR was carried out with 60 Vbeta primers and 13 Jbeta primers. The assay was immunoSEQ multiplex PCR, and TCRdb's table has in-frame clones only and misses some. The table includes 150,000 to 200,000 clones, about 75% detected once. This clone was detected only once. Its cognate antigen is unknown. The donors gave bone marrow, and they were healthy. Points from the study as a whole: TCR beta V- and J-gene trimming, according to a later analysis, was linked to a missense DCLRE1C variant. In an earlier analysis, about 87% or about 30%: the productive usage of most TCR beta V segments.

CDR1 and CDR2 from the germline V gene are GTSNPN and SVGIG (reference sequence). This CDR3 region has 15 residues. V lost 5 bases and J lost 0, with 14 bases in between. Sequencing was done on a sample of PBMCs. The sequence derives from a female donor in good health and CMV-seronegative. The chain uses TRBV30 and TRBJ2-1; TRBD2 might be the D (6 bases). The CDR3 sequence is CAWGTRGVSYNEQFF. The CDR3 DNA reads TGTGCCTGGGGGACCCGCGGGGTCTCCTACAATGAGCAGTTCTTC.